The source of this TCR beta chain is a study of sequential checkpoint blockade in melanoma. For the study at large: Arm A got nivolumab then ipilimumab; arm B the reverse, 1:1.

Sequencing was performed with immunoSEQ multiplex PCR; in TCRdb, only in-frame clones are kept and a portion is missing. The sample lists 2,000 to 2,500 clones, 50% to 75% seen once, with roughly 15% in the top ten. As for treatment: randomized to nivolumab then ipilimumab (arm A) or the reverse (arm B). DNA-damaging chemotherapy had not been given to any patient beforehand. PBMC sorting kept live CD3+CD8+ cells without CD19 or CD56. This CDR3 has 13 amino acids. The germline V and J ends were trimmed by 0 bases and 2 bases, with 6 bases remaining between them. Germline CDR1 SGDLS, CDR2 YYNGEE. The chain carries TRBV9 and TRBJ2-7; D is unresolved. The sample in question was CD8+ T cells sorted from blood (inferred from file names), obtained from a patient given nivolumab and ipilimumab in sequence. This TCR derives from a human patient with melanoma. Some clones in this sample may be carry-over from other donors' samples. The CDR3 spells CASSVGEAYEQYF. The CDR3, as DNA: TGTGCCAGCAGCGTAGGAGAGGCCTACGAGCAGTACTTC.